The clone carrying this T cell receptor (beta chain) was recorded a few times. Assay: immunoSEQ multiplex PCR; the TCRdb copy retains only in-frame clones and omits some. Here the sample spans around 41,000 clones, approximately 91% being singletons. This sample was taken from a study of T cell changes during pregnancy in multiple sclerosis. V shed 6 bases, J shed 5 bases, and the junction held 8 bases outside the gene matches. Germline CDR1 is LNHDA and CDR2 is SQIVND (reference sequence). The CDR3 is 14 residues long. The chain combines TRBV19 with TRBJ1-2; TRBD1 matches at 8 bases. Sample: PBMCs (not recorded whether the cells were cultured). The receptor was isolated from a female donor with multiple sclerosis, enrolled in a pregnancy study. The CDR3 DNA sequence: TGTGCCAGTAGGGCAGGACAGGGACGGTATGGCTACACCTTC. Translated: CASRAGQGRYGYTF. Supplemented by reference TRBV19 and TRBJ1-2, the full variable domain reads DGGITQSPKYLFRKEGQNVTLSCEQNLNHDAMYWYRQDPGQGLRLIYYSQIVNDFQKGDIAEGYSVSREKKESFPLTVTSAQKNPTAFYLCASRAGQGRYGYTFGSGTRLTVV.